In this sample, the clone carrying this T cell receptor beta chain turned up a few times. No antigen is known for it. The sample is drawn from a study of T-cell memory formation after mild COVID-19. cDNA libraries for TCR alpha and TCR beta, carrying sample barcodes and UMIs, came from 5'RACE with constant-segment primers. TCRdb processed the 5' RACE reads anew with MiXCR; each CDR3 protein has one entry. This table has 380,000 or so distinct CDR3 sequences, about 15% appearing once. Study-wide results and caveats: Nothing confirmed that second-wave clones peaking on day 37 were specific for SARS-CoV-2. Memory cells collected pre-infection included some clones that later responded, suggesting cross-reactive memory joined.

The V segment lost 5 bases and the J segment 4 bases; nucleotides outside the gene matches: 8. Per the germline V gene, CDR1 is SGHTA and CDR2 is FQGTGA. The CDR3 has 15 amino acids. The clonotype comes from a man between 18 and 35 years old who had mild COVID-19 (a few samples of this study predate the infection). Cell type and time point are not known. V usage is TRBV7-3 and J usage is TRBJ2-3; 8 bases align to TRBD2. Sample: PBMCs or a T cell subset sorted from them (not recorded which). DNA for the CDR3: TGTGCCAGCAGCCCAGGGCGGGGGGCGGCAGATACGCAGTATTTT. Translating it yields CASSPGRGAADTQYF.